These T cell receptor beta chains were read from a single sample in a study of OX40 agonist ivuxolimab in advanced cancers. Some clones are missing from TCRdb's copy, which holds only in-frame ones; the method was immunoSEQ multiplex PCR. Of tens of thousands of clones in the sample, approximately 80% were seen once. The input for sequencing was CD4+ or CD8+ T cells sorted from blood, taken in a trial of the OX40 agonist ivuxolimab. These receptors were obtained from an adult with an advanced solid tumor such as melanoma, head and neck, liver or kidney cancer. CDR3s include the opening cysteine and the closing phenylalanine or tryptophan. A D gene is named only where the DNA matches it firmly. Clone sizes are given selectively: once, few, many, or a class where the clone is expanded.

>TRBV30|.|.|TRBJ2-7
CAWSVRQLDEQYF
TGTGCCTGGAGTGTACGTCAGCTCGACGAGCAGTACTTC
>TRBV7-6|.|.|TRBJ2-5
CASSLAGLGGEQETQYF
TGTGCCAGCAGCTTAGCGGGCCTCGGGGGTGAGCAAGAGACCCAGTACTTC
>TRBV6-1|.|.|TRBJ1-1
CASSEPYTTNSEAFF
TGTGCCAGCAGTGAGCCGTACACTACGAATAGTGAAGCTTTCTTT
>TRBV6-5|TRBD1|.|TRBJ1-1
CASRQDRATEAFF
TGTGCCAGCAGGCAAGACAGGGCCACTGAAGCTTTCTTT
>TRBV5-6|.|.|TRBJ2-5
CASSLYGTQETQYF
TGTGCCAGCAGCTTGTATGGGACTCAAGAGACCCAGTACTTC
>TRBV6-5|.|.|TRBJ1-1
CASSYTQWMAEAFF
TGTGCCAGCAGTTACACACAATGGATGGCTGAAGCTTTCTTT
>TRBV19|TRBD1|.|TRBJ2-2
CASSLTGAGELFF
TGTGCCAGTAGTTTAACAGGGGCCGGGGAGCTGTTTTTT
>TRBV5-6|.|.|TRBJ2-7
CASSPEGGYYEQYF
TGTGCCAGCAGCCCGGAGGGCGGGTACTACGAGCAGTACTTC
>TRBV18|.|.|TRBJ1-1
CASSLSDNHMNTEAFF
TGTGCCAGCTCGCTTTCGGACAATCATATGAACACTGAAGCTTTCTTT
>TRBV10-3|.|few|TRBJ1-1
CAISVLDKRDTEAFF
TGTGCCATCAGTGTTTTAGACAAAAGGGACACTGAAGCTTTCTTT
>TRBV2|TRBD2|.|TRBJ2-3
CASSDSGYTDTQYF
TGTGCCAGCAGTGATAGCGGGTACACAGATACGCAGTATTTT
>TRBV5-4|TRBD2|.|TRBJ2-5
CASSYLAGIQETQYF
TGTGCCAGCAGCTACCTAGCGGGGATTCAAGAGACCCAGTACTTC
>TRBV28|TRBD1|few|TRBJ2-3
CASRLAGGLSTDTQYF
TGTGCCAGCAGGTTGGCAGGGGGATTGAGCACAGATACGCAGTATTTT
>TRBV10-2|.|.|TRBJ2-7
CASRQTARGLDEQYF
TGCGCCAGCAGGCAGACAGCCAGAGGCCTGGACGAGCAGTACTTC
>TRBV27|TRBD1|.|TRBJ2-7
CASSLAGDRVGEQYF
TGTGCCAGCAGTTTAGCGGGGGACAGGGTTGGCGAGCAGTACTTC
>TRBV6-5|.|once|TRBJ2-7
CASSFGLFNNEQYF
TGTGCCAGCAGTTTTGGCCTCTTTAACAACGAGCAGTACTTC
>TRBV28|TRBD2|.|TRBJ2-3
CASSPSGTSGREDTQYF
TGTGCCAGCAGCCCTTCCGGGACTAGCGGGAGAGAGGATACGCAGTATTTT
>TRBV7-9|.|.|TRBJ2-3
CASSLPRTDTQYF
TGTGCCAGCAGCTTACCGCGGACAGATACGCAGTATTTT
>TRBV6-6|.|.|TRBJ2-7
CASSYSREEYEQYF
TGTGCCAGCAGTTACTCCAGGGAGGAGTACGAGCAGTACTTC
>TRBV6-6|.|.|TRBJ1-1
CASSYAGGTEAFF
TGTGCCAGCAGTTACGCTGGCGGCACTGAAGCTTTCTTT
>TRBV5-6|TRBD1|few|TRBJ1-2
CASSYRGLGYTF
TGTGCCAGCAGCTACAGGGGTCTGGGCTACACCTTC
>TRBV27|TRBD1|.|TRBJ2-1
CASSYTGGRSGEQFF
TGTGCCAGCAGTTATACAGGGGGCCGGAGTGGTGAGCAGTTCTTC